This T cell receptor (beta chain) was retrieved from a study of blood T cell repertoires in COVID-19. As for the study in general: T cells, B-cell-depleted T cells, or PBMCs supplied cDNA or gDNA.

CDR1 LGHNA and CDR2 YNFKEQ come from the germline V gene. V lost 2 bases to trimming and J lost 14 bases, with 7 bases between them. The CDR3 has 11 residues. Generated by immunoSEQ multiplex PCR, the TCRdb table keeps only in-frame clones and is missing some. The table records around 280,000 clones, 85% to 90% of them present only once. The sequenced material came from peripheral blood. The V gene is TRBV4-2, the J gene TRBJ1-6; D not certain. This receptor was taken from a man in his 70s with acute or convalescent COVID-19. Here the CDR3 DNA reads TGTGCCAGCAGCCAAAGCGTGGCCCTCCACTTT. Its translation: CASSQSVALHF.